This entry lists 27 T cell receptor beta chains sequenced from one sample in a study of cytomegalovirus exposure and HLA in healthy donors (TCRdb year 2017). Libraries were made using the immunoSEQ multiplex PCR assay. The multiplex PCR relied on a mix of 60 forward primers for TCR Vbeta segments and 13 reverse primers for TCR Jbeta segments. TCRdb re-hosts the immuneACCESS table, in-frame sequences only. Its copies lack some clones; in the studies checked, an unresolved V gene accounts for under half of them, and the cause for the rest is not known. Recorded for this sample are around 150,000 clones; roughly 90% of them occurred a single time. The top ten constitute 1.5% to 2% of the sample. The sequenced sample was PBMCs. These receptors all stem from a woman aged 18-29 years in good health and CMV-seronegative.

J is TRBJ1-2 and V is TRBV2; tentatively, D is TRBD1 (6 bases). Germline V gives CDR1 SNHLY, CDR2 FYNNEI. This CDR3 is built from 13 residues. The germline V and J ends were trimmed by 6 bases and 4 bases, with 12 bases remaining between them. Written as DNA, the CDR3 is TGTGCCAGCAGGACGGACAGCGTCTATGGCTACACCTTC. It encodes CASRTDSVYGYTF.

This clone was picked up one time. This chain connects TRBV6-5 to TRBJ2-5, with 8 bases aligning to TRBD1. This CDR3 has 14 amino acids. V lost 5 bases to trimming and J lost 2 bases; unmatched junction nucleotides: 4. From germline, CDR1 is MNHEY and CDR2 SVGAGI. In DNA form, the CDR3 reads TGTGCCAGCAGTACCGGGACAGGACAAGAGACCCAGTACTTC. Its translation: CASSTGTGQETQYF.

This clone has just a few counts. V usage is TRBV6-6 and J usage is TRBJ2-1, with TRBD2 matching 13 bases. V was pared by 5 bases and J by 6 bases, with 4 bases of the junction left unmatched. This CDR3 contains 15 residues. CDR1 and CDR2 from the germline V gene are MNHNY and SVGAGI (reference sequence). The CDR3 loop is CASSTRTSGSNEQFF. CDR3 nucleotide sequence: TGTGCCAGCAGTACAAGGACTAGCGGGAGCAATGAGCAGTTCTTC.

The chain couples TRBV6-5 to TRBJ1-5; D gene unclear. This CDR3 has 13 residues. Looked up from germline, CDR1 is MNHEY and CDR2 is SVGAGI. CDR3 in amino acids: CVRFWGGNQPQHF. The DNA for the CDR3 is TGTGTCCGTTTTTGGGGAGGCAATCAGCCCCAGCATTTT.

This clone was seen a handful of times. The genes are TRBV4-1 and TRBJ2-7; D possibly corresponds to TRBD1 (6 bases). Germline CDR1 MGHRA, CDR2 YSYEKL. Between the trimmed V and J ends, which lost 8 bases and 7 bases, there was a span of 18 bases. This CDR3 region has 13 residues. The CDR3 sequence is CASSARDTGEQYF. As DNA, the CDR3 is TGCGCCAGCTCCGCTCGGGACACCGGGGAGCAGTACTTC.

The chain carries TRBV27 and TRBJ2-7, with 8 bases matching TRBD2. J gave up 3 bases and V 4 bases, and 8 bases lay outside the gene matches. There are 15 residues in the CDR3. The germline V gene has CDR1 MNHEY and CDR2 SMNVEV (reference sequence). The CDR3 spells CASSSPGLDLYEQYF. CDR3 bases: TGTGCCAGCAGTTCTCCGGGACTAGATCTCTACGAGCAGTACTTC.

The V and J genes are TRBV7-6 and TRBJ2-4; D might be TRBD1 (5 bases). The germline CDR1 and CDR2 sequences are SGHVS and FNYEAQ. This CDR3 spans 16 amino acids. Trimming left V 5 bases short and J 2 bases short, with 16 bases between. The CDR3, as DNA: TGTGCCAGCAGCCAGACACCCAGGGATTCCAAAAACATTCAGTACTTC. Translating gives CASSQTPRDSKNIQYF.

CDR3 DNA sequence: TGTGCCAGTACGAGAGGGACTGAAGCTTTCTTT. This translates into CASTRGTEAFF. This chain connects TRBV19 to TRBJ1-1, with D unresolved. Germline V CDR1 and CDR2: LNHDA, SQIVND (reference sequence). V was shortened by 7 bases and J by 5 bases, with 8 bases between the two germline ends. CDR3 length: 11 residues. Together with reference TRBV19 and TRBJ1-1, the CDR3 gives the full variable domain: DGGITQSPKYLFRKEGQNVTLSCEQNLNHDAMYWYRQDPGQGLRLIYYSQIVNDFQKGDIAEGYSVSREKKESFPLTVTSAQKNPTAFYLCASTRGTEAFFGQGTRLTVV.

The chain links TRBV6-5 to TRBJ1-1; D possibly corresponds to TRBD1 (5 bases). The CDR3 loop spans 13 amino acids. Germline CDR1 is MNHEY and CDR2 is SVGAGI. V was pared by 4 bases and J by 4 bases, with 10 bases between. The CDR3: CASSLRQITEAFF. As DNA, the CDR3 is TGTGCCAGCAGTTTACGACAGATCACTGAAGCTTTCTTT.

The chain uses TRBV19 and TRBJ2-3; TRBD1 matches at 7 bases. The germline V gene has CDR1 LNHDA and CDR2 SQIVND (reference sequence). This CDR3 region has 15 residues. V was pared by 10 bases and J by 2 bases, with 12 bases of the junction left unmatched. DNA of the CDR3: TGTGCCACCAAAAAGGGGGCCTATGACACAGATACGCAGTATTTT. Protein sequence: CATKKGAYDTDTQYF.

The chain uses TRBV5-1 and TRBJ2-7; 7 bases fit TRBD2. This CDR3 has 13 amino acids. Losses at the gene ends were 0 bases for V and 6 bases for J; bases not matched to a gene: 3. Germline V lookup: CDR1 SGHRS, CDR2 YFSETQ. The CDR3 sequence: CASSLAREAEQYF. In DNA form, the CDR3 reads TGCGCCAGCAGCTTGGCTCGGGAGGCCGAGCAGTACTTC.

This chain connects TRBV5-1 to TRBJ2-7; 9 bases line up with TRBD1. The CDR3 spans 15 residues. V trimming: 2 bases; J trimming: 0 bases; junction bases outside the gene matches: 3. Germline loops: CDR1 SGHRS, CDR2 YFSETQ. The CDR3 loop is CASSFLQGASYEQYF. The CDR3 coding sequence is TGCGCCAGCAGCTTTTTACAGGGGGCCTCCTACGAGCAGTACTTC.

The V and J genes are TRBV14 and TRBJ1-2, with TRBD1 matching 7 bases. CDR1 is SGHDN, CDR2 FVKESK, per germline. The CDR3 is 15 residues long. V was pared by 2 bases and J by 5 bases, with 8 bases of the junction left unmatched. The CDR3 DNA is TGTGCCAGCAGCCAAACGACAGGGCGTAGTTATGGCTACACCTTC. It encodes CASSQTTGRSYGYTF.

CDR3: CASSQGAGGGFDTQYF. CDR3 DNA sequence: TGTGCCAGCAGCCAGGGGGCGGGAGGGGGTTTCGATACGCAGTATTTT. The V call is TRBV9, the J call TRBJ2-3, with D possibly being TRBD2 (9 bases). This CDR3 spans 16 amino acids. Trimming stripped 4 bases from V and 6 bases from J, with 21 bases between. CDR1 and CDR2 from the germline V gene are SGDLS and YYNGEE.

This chain joins TRBV28 and TRBJ2-3; 7 bases match TRBD2. The CDR3 totals 13 residues. Germline loops: CDR1 MDHEN, CDR2 SYDVKM. With V trimmed by 6 bases and J by 6 bases, 6 bases remained unmatched. CDR3 amino acids: CASSLVGGDTQYF. The CDR3 DNA follows: TGTGCCAGCAGCCTAGTGGGGGGGGATACGCAGTATTTT.

The chain joins TRBV4-1 to TRBJ2-2, with D perhaps TRBD1 (6 bases). The ends were cut back, 5 bases at V and 4 bases at J, with 11 bases in the middle. This CDR3 spans 14 amino acids. The germline V gene has CDR1 MGHRA and CDR2 YSYEKL. The CDR3 spells CASSTRQATGELFF. CDR3 nucleotide sequence: TGCGCCAGCAGCACACGACAGGCCACCGGGGAGCTGTTTTTT.

The chain links TRBV30 to TRBJ1-1; D may be TRBD1 (5 bases). Trimming cost V 0 bases and J 4 bases, with 15 bases left between them. The CDR3 extends over 15 amino acids. Germline V gene sequence: CDR1 GTSNPN, CDR2 SVGIG (reference sequence). Here the CDR3 DNA reads TGTGCCTGGAGTGTACGCGGACAATCCGGCACTGAAGCTTTCTTT. The encoded protein is CAWSVRGQSGTEAFF.

CDR3 in amino acids: CASSLGPSGGEQYF. In DNA, the CDR3 is TGCGCCAGCAGCTTGGGTCCCTCGGGAGGCGAGCAGTACTTC. The V and J genes are TRBV5-1 and TRBJ2-7; 7 bases align to TRBD2. CDR1 SGHRS and CDR2 YFSETQ come from the germline V gene. V lost 0 bases and J lost 6; bases outside the gene matches: 6. The CDR3 spans 14 residues.

The chain employs TRBV12-2 and TRBJ1-1. TRBV12-2 is shown as a pseudogene. The CDR3 spans 14 residues. CDR3 protein: CASRLQEEDTEAFF. The DNA of the CDR3 is TGTGCAAGTCGCTTGCAAGAGGAGGACACTGAAGCTTTCTTT.

The chain recombines TRBV6-5 with TRBJ2-3, with 11 positions matching TRBD2. After removal of 0 bases from V and 6 bases from J, the junction contained 2 bases not matched to a gene. This CDR3 contains 15 residues. Germline CDR1 is MNHEY and CDR2 is SVGAGI. This CDR3 is CASSYSASGRDTQYF. The DNA of the CDR3 is TGTGCCAGCAGTTACTCGGCTAGCGGGAGGGATACGCAGTATTTT.

The chain is built from TRBV10-1 and TRBJ1-5, with D possibly matching TRBD1 (5 bases). This CDR3 has 15 residues. Deletions cut 8 bases from V and 5 bases from J, with 19 bases between. Germline V gene lookup returns CDR1 WNHNN and CDR2 SYGVQD (reference sequence). Here the CDR3 DNA reads TGCGCCAGCGAGTGGAGGGGTCGTGAGGATCAGCCCCAGCATTTT. Its protein product is CASEWRGREDQPQHF.

Note on this clone: Other DNA variants within this sample encode the same CDR3. The chain is built from TRBV2 and TRBJ1-1, with 7 bases matching TRBD1. The V and J ends lost 3 bases and 0 bases, in that order; junction bases with no gene match: 1. The germline CDR1 and CDR2 sequences are SNHLY and FYNNEI. The length of the CDR3 is 14 residues. Here the CDR3 reads CASSDQGVNTEAFF. The DNA of the CDR3 is TGTGCCAGCAGTGATCAGGGGGTGAACACTGAAGCTTTCTTT.

As to this clone: Within the sample, other DNA sequences also encode this same CDR3. The gene calls are TRBV7-2 and TRBJ2-3, with a weak D call TRBD2 (7 bases). Trimming stripped 0 bases from V and 4 bases from J, with 11 bases between. The CDR3 spans 15 residues. The V gene's germline CDR1 is SGHTA and CDR2 FQGNSA. Here the CDR3 reads CASSLAGGPPDTQYF. In DNA form, the CDR3 reads TGTGCCAGCAGCTTAGCGGGGGGGCCCCCAGATACGCAGTATTTT. The full variable domain, completed using reference TRBV7-2 and TRBJ2-3, is GAGVSQSPSNKVTEKGKDVELRCDPISGHTALYWYRQSLGQGLEFLIYFQGNSAPDKSGLPSDRFSAERTGGSVSTLTIQRTQQEDSAVYLCASSLAGGPPDTQYFGPGTRLTVL.

This clone turned up a few times. The chain is built from TRBV7-9 and TRBJ2-2; the match to TRBD2 covers 9 bases. This CDR3 is built from 15 residues. Germline trimming cut 2 bases from V and 7 bases from J; bases unmatched to any gene: 5. Germline CDR1 is SEHNR and CDR2 is FQNEAQ (reference sequence). The CDR3 sequence is CASSLSRLADGELFF. The CDR3 nucleotides read TGTGCCAGCAGCTTAAGTCGACTAGCGGACGGGGAGCTGTTTTTT.

The chain carries TRBV27 and TRBJ1-2; TRBD1 is a possible D gene (5 bases). V shed 10 bases and J shed 3 bases, with 24 bases lying between them. This CDR3 has 16 residues. The germline V gene has CDR1 MNHEY and CDR2 SMNVEV (reference sequence). The CDR3 loop reads CATRRPQSLGDYGYTF. CDR3 DNA sequence: TGTGCCACCCGCCGCCCACAAAGCTTAGGGGACTATGGCTACACCTTC.

The V and J genes are TRBV18 and TRBJ2-7; possibly TRBD1 for D (5 bases). This CDR3 spans 13 amino acids. The ends were cut back, 6 bases at V and 4 bases at J, with 13 bases in the middle. Germline-derived CDR1 and CDR2 are KGHSH and LQKENI. The CDR3 DNA reads as TGTGCCAGCTCCCCAGGGCAGATATACGAGCAGTACTTC. Protein product: CASSPGQIYEQYF.

The chain links TRBV7-9 to TRBJ2-1; 9 bases are a match to TRBD2. Trimming took 4 bases from V and 12 from J; bases not matched to a gene: 19. There are 17 residues in the CDR3. Germline assignment: CDR1 SEHNR and CDR2 FQNEAQ (reference sequence). For the CDR3, the DNA is TGTGCCAGCAGCTCGGCCGACGAGAAGAAGACAGCGGGAGGGCAGTTCTTC. Protein: CASSSADEKKTAGGQFF. Looking up the rest from reference TRBV7-9 and TRBJ2-1 gives the full variable domain: DTGVSQNPRHKITKRGQNVTFRCDPISEHNRLYWYRQTLGQGPEFLTYFQNEAQLEKSRLLSDRFSAERPKGSFSTLEIQRTEQGDSAMYLCASSSADEKKTAGGQFFGPGTRLTVL.